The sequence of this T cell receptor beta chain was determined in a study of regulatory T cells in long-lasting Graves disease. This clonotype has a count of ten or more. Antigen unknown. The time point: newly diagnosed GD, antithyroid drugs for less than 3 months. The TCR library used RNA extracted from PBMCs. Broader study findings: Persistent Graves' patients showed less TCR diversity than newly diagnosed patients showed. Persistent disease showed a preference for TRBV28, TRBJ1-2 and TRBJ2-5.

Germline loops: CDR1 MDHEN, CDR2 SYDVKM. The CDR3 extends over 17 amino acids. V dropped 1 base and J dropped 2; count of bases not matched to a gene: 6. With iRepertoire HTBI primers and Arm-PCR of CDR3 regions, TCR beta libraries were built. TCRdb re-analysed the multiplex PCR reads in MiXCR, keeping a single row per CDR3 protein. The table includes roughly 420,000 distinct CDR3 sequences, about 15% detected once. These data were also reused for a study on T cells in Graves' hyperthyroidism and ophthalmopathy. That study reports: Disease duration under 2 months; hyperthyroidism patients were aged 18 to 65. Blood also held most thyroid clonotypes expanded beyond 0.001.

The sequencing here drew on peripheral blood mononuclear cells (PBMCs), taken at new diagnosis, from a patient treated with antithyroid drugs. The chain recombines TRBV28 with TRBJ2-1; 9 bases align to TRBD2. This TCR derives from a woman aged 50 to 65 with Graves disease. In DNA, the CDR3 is TGTGCCAGCAGTTTATCGGCGGGAGGGCCCCCCTACAATGAGCAGTTCTTC. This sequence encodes CASSLSAGGPPYNEQFF.